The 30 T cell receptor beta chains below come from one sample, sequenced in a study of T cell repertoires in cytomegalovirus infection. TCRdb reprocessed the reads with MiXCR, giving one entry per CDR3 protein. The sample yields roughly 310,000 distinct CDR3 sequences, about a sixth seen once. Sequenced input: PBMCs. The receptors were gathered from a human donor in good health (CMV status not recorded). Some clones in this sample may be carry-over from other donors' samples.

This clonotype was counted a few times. The CDR3 coding sequence is TGTGCCAGCAGTTTCAGGGGGGAGGTCACTGAAGCTTTCTTT. Translation gives CASSFRGEVTEAFF. The rearrangement uses TRBV6-6 and TRBJ1-1; 7 bases are shared with TRBD1. The CDR3 is 14 amino acids. Per the germline V gene, CDR1 is MNHNY and CDR2 is SVGAGI (reference sequence). The J segment lost 4 bases and the V segment lost 4 bases, leaving 6 bases of the junction unmatched.

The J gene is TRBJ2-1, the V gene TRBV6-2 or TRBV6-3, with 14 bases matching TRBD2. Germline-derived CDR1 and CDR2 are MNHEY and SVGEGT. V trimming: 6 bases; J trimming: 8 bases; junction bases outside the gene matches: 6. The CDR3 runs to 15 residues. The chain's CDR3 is CASRDGTSGGDEQFF. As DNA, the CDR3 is TGTGCCAGCAGGGACGGGACTAGCGGGGGCGATGAGCAGTTCTTC.

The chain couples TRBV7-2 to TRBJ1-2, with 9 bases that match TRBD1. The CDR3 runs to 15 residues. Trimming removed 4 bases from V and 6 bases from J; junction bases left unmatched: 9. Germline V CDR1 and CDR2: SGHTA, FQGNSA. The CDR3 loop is CASSSITGQGNGYTF. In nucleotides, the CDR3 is TGTGCCAGCAGCTCCATTACGGGACAGGGAAATGGCTACACCTTC.

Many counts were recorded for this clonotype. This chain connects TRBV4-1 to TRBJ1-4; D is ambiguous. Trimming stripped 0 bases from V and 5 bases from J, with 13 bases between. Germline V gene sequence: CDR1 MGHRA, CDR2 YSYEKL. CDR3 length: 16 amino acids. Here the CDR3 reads CASSQERNQANEKLFF. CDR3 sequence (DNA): TGCGCCAGCAGCCAAGAAAGGAACCAGGCCAATGAAAAACTGTTTTTT.

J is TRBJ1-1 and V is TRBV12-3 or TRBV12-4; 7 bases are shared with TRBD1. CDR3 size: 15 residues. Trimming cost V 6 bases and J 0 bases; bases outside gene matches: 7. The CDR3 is CASRRDRSMNTEAFF. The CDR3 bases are TGTGCCAGCAGACGGGACAGAAGTATGAACACTGAAGCTTTCTTT.

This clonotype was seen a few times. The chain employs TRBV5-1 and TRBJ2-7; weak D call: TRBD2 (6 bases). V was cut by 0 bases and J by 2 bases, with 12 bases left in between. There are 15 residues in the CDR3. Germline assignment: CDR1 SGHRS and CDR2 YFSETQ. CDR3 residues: CASSLALGGPYEQYF. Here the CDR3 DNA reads TGCGCCAGCAGCTTGGCTCTGGGGGGACCCTACGAGCAGTACTTC.

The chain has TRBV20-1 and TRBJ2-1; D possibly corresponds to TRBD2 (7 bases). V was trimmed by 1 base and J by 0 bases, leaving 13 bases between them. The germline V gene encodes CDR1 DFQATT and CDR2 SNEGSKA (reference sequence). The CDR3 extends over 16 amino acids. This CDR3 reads CSARAGGPRSYNEQFF. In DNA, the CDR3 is TGCAGTGCTAGAGCGGGGGGCCCTCGCTCCTACAATGAGCAGTTCTTC.

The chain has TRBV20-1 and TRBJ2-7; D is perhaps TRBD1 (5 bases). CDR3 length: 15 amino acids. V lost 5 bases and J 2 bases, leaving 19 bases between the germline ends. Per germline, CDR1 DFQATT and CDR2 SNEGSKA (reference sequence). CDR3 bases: TGCAGTGCTGAGAGGATCCAGGGCGCAACCTACGAGCAGTACTTC. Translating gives CSAERIQGATYEQYF.

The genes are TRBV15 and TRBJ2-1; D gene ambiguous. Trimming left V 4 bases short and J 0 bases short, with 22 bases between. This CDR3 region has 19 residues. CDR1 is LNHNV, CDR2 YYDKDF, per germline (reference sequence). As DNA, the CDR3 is TGTGCCACCAGCACCCCCTTGGGCCGAAAGGGAAGCTCCTACAATGAGCAGTTCTTC. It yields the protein CATSTPLGRKGSSYNEQFF.

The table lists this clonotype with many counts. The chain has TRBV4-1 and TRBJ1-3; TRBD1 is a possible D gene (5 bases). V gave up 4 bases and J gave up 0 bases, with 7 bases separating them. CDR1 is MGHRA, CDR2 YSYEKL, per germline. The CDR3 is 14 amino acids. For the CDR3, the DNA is TGCGCCAGCAGCCGGGACCTCTCTGGAAACACCATATATTTT. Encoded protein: CASSRDLSGNTIYF.

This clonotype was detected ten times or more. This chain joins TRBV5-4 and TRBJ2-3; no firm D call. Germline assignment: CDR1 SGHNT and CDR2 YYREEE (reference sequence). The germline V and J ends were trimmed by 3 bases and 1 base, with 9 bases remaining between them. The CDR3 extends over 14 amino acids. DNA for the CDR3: TGTGCCAGCAGCTCCAACATAGGCACAGATACGCAGTATTTT. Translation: CASSSNIGTDTQYF.

The CDR3 bases are TGCAGTGCTAGAGGGAACCCAGGTGATCAGCCCCAGCATTTT. Amino acids: CSARGNPGDQPQHF. The chain links TRBV20-1 to TRBJ1-5; no reliable D call. This CDR3 is built from 14 residues. The germline gives CDR1 DFQATT, CDR2 SNEGSKA (reference sequence). V was clipped by 1 base and J by 5 bases, with 12 bases between them.

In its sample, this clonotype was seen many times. Here the CDR3 reads CASSSTPGHIETQYF. CDR3 DNA sequence: TGTGCCAGCAGCTCCACCCCGGGACACATAGAGACCCAGTACTTC. This sequence joins TRBV7-2 and TRBJ2-5, with a possible D match to TRBD1 (6 bases). The V end was cut by 4 bases, the J end by 4 bases, with 16 bases between. CDR1 is SGHTA, CDR2 FQGNSA, per germline. This CDR3 region has 15 residues.

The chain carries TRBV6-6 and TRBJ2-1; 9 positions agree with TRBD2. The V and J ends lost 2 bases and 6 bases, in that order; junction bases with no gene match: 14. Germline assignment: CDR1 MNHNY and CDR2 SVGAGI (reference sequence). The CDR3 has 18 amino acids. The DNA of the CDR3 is TGTGCCAGCAGTTACGCGATGGCGGGGGGGCGTTATCTCAATGAGCAGTTCTTC. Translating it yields CASSYAMAGGRYLNEQFF.

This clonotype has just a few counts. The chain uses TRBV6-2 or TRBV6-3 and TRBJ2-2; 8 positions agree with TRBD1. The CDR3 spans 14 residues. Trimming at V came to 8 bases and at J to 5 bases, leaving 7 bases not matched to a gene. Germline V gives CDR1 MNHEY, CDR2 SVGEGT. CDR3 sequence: CASDRQGRTGELFF. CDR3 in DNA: TGTGCCAGCGACAGACAGGGGAGGACCGGGGAGCTGTTTTTT.

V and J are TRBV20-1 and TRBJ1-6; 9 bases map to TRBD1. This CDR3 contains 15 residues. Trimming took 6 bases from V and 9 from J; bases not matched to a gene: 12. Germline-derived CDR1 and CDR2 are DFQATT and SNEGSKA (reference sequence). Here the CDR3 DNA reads TGCAGTGCCGTAACACAGGGGGCCCTCGGTTCACCCCTCCACTTT. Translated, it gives CSAVTQGALGSPLHF.

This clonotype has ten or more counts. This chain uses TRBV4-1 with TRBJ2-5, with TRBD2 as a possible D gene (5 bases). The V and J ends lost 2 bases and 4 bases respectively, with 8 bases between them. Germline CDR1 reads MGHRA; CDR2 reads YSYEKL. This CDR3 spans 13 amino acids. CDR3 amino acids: CASSQHGLETQYF. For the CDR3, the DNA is TGCGCCAGCAGCCAACACGGACTAGAGACCCAGTACTTC.

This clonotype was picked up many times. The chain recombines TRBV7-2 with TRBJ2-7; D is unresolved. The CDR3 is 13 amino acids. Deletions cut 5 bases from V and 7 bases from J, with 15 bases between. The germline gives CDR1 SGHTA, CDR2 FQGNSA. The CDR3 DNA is TGTGCCAGCAGCCACCTCCCGGCCGAAGAGCAGTACTTC. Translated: CASSHLPAEEQYF. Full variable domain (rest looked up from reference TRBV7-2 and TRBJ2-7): GAGVSQSPSNKVTEKGKDVELRCDPISGHTALYWYRQSLGQGLEFLIYFQGNSAPDKSGLPSDRFSAERTGGSVSTLTIQRTQQEDSAVYLCASSHLPAEEQYFGPGTRLTVT.

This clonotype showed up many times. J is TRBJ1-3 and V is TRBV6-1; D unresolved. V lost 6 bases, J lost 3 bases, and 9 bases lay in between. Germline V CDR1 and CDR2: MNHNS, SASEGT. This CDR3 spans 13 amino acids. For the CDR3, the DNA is TGTGCCAGCAGCTTATTTCATGGAAACACCATATATTTT. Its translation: CASSLFHGNTIYF.

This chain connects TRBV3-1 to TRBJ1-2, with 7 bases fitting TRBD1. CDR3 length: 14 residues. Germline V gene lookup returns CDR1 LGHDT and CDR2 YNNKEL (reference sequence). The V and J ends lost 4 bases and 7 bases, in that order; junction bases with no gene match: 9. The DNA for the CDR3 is TGTGCCAGCAGCCTTTGGGACAGTCTTTCTGGCTACACCTTC. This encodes CASSLWDSLSGYTF.

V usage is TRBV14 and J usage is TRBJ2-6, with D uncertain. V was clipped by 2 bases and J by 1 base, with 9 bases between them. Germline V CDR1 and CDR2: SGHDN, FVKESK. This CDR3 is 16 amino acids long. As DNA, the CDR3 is TGTGCCAGCAGCCAATACGTCGATTCTGGGGCCAACGTCCTGACTTTC. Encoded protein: CASSQYVDSGANVLTF.

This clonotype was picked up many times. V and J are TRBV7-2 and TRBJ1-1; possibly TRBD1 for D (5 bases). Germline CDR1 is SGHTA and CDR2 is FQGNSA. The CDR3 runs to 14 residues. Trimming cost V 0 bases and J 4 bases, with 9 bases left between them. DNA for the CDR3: TGTGCCAGCAGCTTAGCGGGGACCCCCACTGAAGCTTTCTTT. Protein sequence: CASSLAGTPTEAFF.

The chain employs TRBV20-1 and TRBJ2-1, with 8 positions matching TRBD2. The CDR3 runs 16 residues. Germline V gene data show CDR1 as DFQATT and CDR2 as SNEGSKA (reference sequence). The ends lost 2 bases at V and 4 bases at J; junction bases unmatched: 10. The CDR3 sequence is CSARPLAERGYNEQFF. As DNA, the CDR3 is TGCAGTGCTAGACCCCTCGCGGAGCGGGGGTACAATGAGCAGTTCTTC.

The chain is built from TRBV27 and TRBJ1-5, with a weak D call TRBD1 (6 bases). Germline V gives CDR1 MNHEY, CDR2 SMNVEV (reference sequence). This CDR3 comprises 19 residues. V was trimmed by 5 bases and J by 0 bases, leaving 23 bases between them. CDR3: CASSPTGGWVQYSNQPQHF. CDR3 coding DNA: TGTGCCAGCAGTCCGACGGGGGGCTGGGTCCAGTATAGCAATCAGCCCCAGCATTTT.

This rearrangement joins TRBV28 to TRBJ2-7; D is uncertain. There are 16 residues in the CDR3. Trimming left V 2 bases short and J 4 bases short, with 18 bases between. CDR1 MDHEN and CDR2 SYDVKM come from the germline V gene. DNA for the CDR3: TGTGCCAGCAGTTTAGCCTCCCGACAAGTTAGATACGAGCAGTACTTC. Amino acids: CASSLASRQVRYEQYF.

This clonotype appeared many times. The CDR3 nucleotides read TGTGCCACCCGACTTGGGGCAGATACGCAGTATTTT. Protein: CATRLGADTQYF. V is TRBV6-1 and J is TRBJ2-3; no firm D call. The CDR3 has 12 amino acids. Trimming removed 10 bases at V and 4 bases at J, with 12 bases between. Germline V gene sequence: CDR1 MNHNS, CDR2 SASEGT.

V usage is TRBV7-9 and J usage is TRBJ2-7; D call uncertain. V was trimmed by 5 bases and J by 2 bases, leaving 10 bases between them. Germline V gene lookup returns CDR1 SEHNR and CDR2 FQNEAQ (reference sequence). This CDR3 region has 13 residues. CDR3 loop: CASSPAGPYEQYF. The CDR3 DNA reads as TGTGCCAGCAGCCCCGCAGGTCCCTACGAGCAGTACTTC. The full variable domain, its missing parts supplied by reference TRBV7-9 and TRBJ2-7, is DTGVSQNPRHKITKRGQNVTFRCDPISEHNRLYWYRQTLGQGPEFLTYFQNEAQLEKSRLLSDRFSAERPKGSFSTLEIQRTEQGDSAMYLCASSPAGPYEQYFGPGTRLTVT.

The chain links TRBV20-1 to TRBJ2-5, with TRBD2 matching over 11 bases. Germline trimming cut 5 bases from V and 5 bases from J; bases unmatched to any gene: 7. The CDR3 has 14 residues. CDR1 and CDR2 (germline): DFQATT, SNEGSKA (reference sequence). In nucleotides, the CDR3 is TGCAGTGCTCCCTCTTGGACTAGCGGGGAGACCCAGTACTTC. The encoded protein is CSAPSWTSGETQYF.

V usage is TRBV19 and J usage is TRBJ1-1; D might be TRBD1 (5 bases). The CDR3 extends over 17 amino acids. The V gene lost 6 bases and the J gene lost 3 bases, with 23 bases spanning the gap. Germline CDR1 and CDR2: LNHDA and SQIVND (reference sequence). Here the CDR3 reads CASSPGAGYYFYTEAFF. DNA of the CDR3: TGTGCCAGTAGCCCCGGTGCAGGGTACTATTTCTACACTGAAGCTTTCTTT.

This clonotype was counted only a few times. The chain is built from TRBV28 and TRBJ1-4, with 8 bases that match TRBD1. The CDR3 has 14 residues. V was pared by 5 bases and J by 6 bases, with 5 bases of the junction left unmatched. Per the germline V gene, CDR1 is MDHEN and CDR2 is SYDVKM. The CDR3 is CASSMTGADEKLFF. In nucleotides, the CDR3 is TGTGCCAGCAGTATGACAGGGGCAGATGAAAAACTGTTTTTT.